This TCR beta chain was profiled in a study of cytomegalovirus exposure and HLA in healthy donors. Trimming stripped 0 bases from V and 8 bases from J, with 12 bases between. Looked up from germline, CDR1 is SGHNT and CDR2 is YYREEE (reference sequence). This CDR3 spans 14 amino acids. The PCR had 60 Vbeta and 13 Jbeta primers. TCRdb's table, derived via immunoSEQ multiplex PCR, lists solely in-frame clones and lacks some. The sample consists of 150,000 or so clones, around 74% of them appearing once. The origin of this receptor is a man aged 18 to 29 in good health and CMV-seronegative. Sequenced material: PBMCs. The V call is TRBV5-4, the J call TRBJ2-1, with D tentatively TRBD2 (6 bases). The CDR3 DNA reads TGTGCCAGCAGCTTGGGGAGGGCAGGCGATGAGCAGTTCTTC. Translation: CASSLGRAGDEQFF.